Listed here are 24 T cell receptor beta chains from one sample, sequenced in a study of vaccination and CD4 T cells after COVID-19. Antigens of these TCRs are unknown. Treatment defined: approximately nine-day PBMC culture with coronavirus spike peptide pools or control peptides (ViraFEST assay). Cultured CD4+ T-cell DNA underwent Oncomine TCR Beta short-read sequencing. In TCRdb, the PCR reads were re-called with MiXCR into one record per CDR3 protein. The sample lists over 10,000 distinct CDR3 sequences; 40% to 45% were seen once. The specimen was CD4+ T cells from blood, cultured in vitro. Receptors were obtained from a human donor who had recovered from COVID-19.

The V and J genes are TRBV6-1 and TRBJ2-7, with 14 nucleotides matching TRBD2. The CDR3 runs 19 residues. Trimming took 6 bases from V and 1 from J; bases not matched to a gene: 14. In germline, CDR1 is MNHNS, CDR2 SASEGT. CDR3 loop: CASRAGTSGSYLGSYEQYF. CDR3 DNA sequence: TGTGCCAGCAGGGCCGGGACTAGCGGGAGTTATTTGGGGTCCTACGAGCAGTACTTC.

The J gene is TRBJ2-7, the V gene TRBV12-3 or TRBV12-4, with D perhaps matching TRBD1 (5 bases). Trimming shortened V by 5 bases and J by 5 bases, and 13 bases separated the two germline ends. The CDR3 extends over 13 amino acids. The CDR3 bases are TGTGCCAGCAGTCCCCAGGGTAGCCACGAGCAGTACTTC. Amino acid sequence: CASSPQGSHEQYF.

A few counts support this clonotype. This chain links TRBV28 with TRBJ1-5; unclear D gene. Per the germline V gene, CDR1 is MDHEN and CDR2 is SYDVKM. Trimming shortened V by 6 bases and J by 1 base, and 13 bases separated the two germline ends. This CDR3 has 15 residues. As DNA, the CDR3 is TGTGCCAGCAGATCCGGGATAACCAGCAATCAGCCCCAGCATTTT. Residues: CASRSGITSNQPQHF.

This clonotype was seen only a few times. This chain joins TRBV5-4 and TRBJ1-2; TRBD1 aligns across 9 bases. This CDR3 is built from 15 residues. V shed 2 bases, J shed 5 bases, and the junction held 7 bases outside the gene matches. In germline, CDR1 is SGHNT, CDR2 YYREEE (reference sequence). CDR3 sequence: CASSFAGTGRYGYTF. The CDR3 coding sequence is TGTGCCAGCAGCTTCGCCGGGACAGGGCGTTATGGCTACACCTTC. Together with reference TRBV5-4 and TRBJ1-2, the CDR3 gives the full variable domain: ETGVTQSPTHLIKTRGQQVTLRCSSQSGHNTVSWYQQALGQGPQFIFQYYREEENGRGNFPPRFSGLQFPNYSSELNVNALELDDSALYLCASSFAGTGRYGYTFGSGTRLTVV.

DNA of the CDR3: TGTGCCAGCAGTTTAGGGTACACCGGGGAGCTGTTTTTT. Protein: CASSLGYTGELFF. This chain joins TRBV12-3 or TRBV12-4 and TRBJ2-2; D not resolved. The CDR3 runs to 13 residues. V was shortened by 1 base and J by 3 bases, with 3 bases between the two germline ends.

This clonotype has only a few counts. V is TRBV5-8 and J is TRBJ2-5, with 7 bases identical to TRBD2. With 7 bases clipped from V and 4 bases from J, the junction kept 10 bases outside the gene matches. CDR1 and CDR2 (germline): SGHTS, YDEGEE. The CDR3 is 14 residues long. The CDR3 reads CASGRGTGGETQYF. CDR3 DNA: TGTGCCAGCGGGCGGGGGACCGGCGGAGAGACCCAGTACTTC. Complete variable domain (other parts from reference TRBV5-8 and TRBJ2-5): EAGVTQSPTHLIKTRGQQATLRCSPISGHTSVYWYQQALGLGLQFLLWYDEGEERNRGNFPPRFSGRQFPNYSSELNVNALELEDSALYLCASGRGTGGETQYFGPGTRLLVL.

V and J are TRBV19 and TRBJ2-7, with 8 bases lining up with TRBD2. This CDR3 comprises 14 residues. The germline gives CDR1 LNHDA, CDR2 SQIVND (reference sequence). V was pared by 6 bases and J by 0 bases, with 4 bases of the junction left unmatched. CDR3 protein: CASSRGGNSYEQYF. CDR3 bases: TGTGCCAGTAGCCGGGGGGGTAACTCCTACGAGCAGTACTTC. The whole variable domain, filled in from reference TRBV19 and TRBJ2-7, reads DGGITQSPKYLFRKEGQNVTLSCEQNLNHDAMYWYRQDPGQGLRLIYYSQIVNDFQKGDIAEGYSVSREKKESFPLTVTSAQKNPTAFYLCASSRGGNSYEQYFGPGTRLTVT.

There are a few counts of this clonotype. The chain recombines TRBV20-1 with TRBJ1-5; 7 bases align to TRBD1. Germline loops: CDR1 DFQATT, CDR2 SNEGSKA (reference sequence). Losses at the gene ends were 0 bases for V and 2 bases for J; bases not matched to a gene: 7. This CDR3 has 16 amino acids. CDR3 sequence reads: CSARDGAGGGNQPQHF. Here the CDR3 DNA reads TGCAGTGCTAGAGATGGCGCAGGGGGGGGCAATCAGCCCCAGCATTTT.

A single count supports this clonotype. This chain joins TRBV18 and TRBJ2-3, with unresolved D. The V end lost 4 bases, the J end lost 0 bases, and 8 bases lay between the germline ends. CDR1 is KGHSH and CDR2 is LQKENI in the germline V gene. This CDR3 is 14 amino acids long. The CDR3 here is CASSRAASTDTQYF. For the CDR3, the DNA is TGTGCCAGCTCACGCGCGGCTAGCACAGATACGCAGTATTTT.

This clonotype was observed a few times. The V and J genes are TRBV7-6 and TRBJ2-5, with D possibly TRBD1 on 6 matching bases. Per germline, CDR1 SGHVS and CDR2 FNYEAQ. The germline V and J ends were trimmed by 4 bases and 7 bases, with 25 bases remaining between them. The CDR3 is made up of 17 amino acids. The CDR3 spells CASSSLGFTRLGGTQYF. The CDR3 DNA reads as TGTGCCAGCAGCTCACTGGGATTCACCCGCCTAGGGGGGACCCAGTACTTC.

The chain carries TRBV20-1 and TRBJ1-1; D may be TRBD1 (6 bases). V lost 1 base to trimming and J lost 2 bases, with 14 bases between them. CDR1 is DFQATT, CDR2 SNEGSKA, per germline (reference sequence). This CDR3 is 15 amino acids long. The CDR3 DNA reads TGCAGTGCTAGAGGGAGTGACAGGAGTAACACTGAAGCTTTCTTT. It codes for CSARGSDRSNTEAFF.

The chain combines TRBV7-9 with TRBJ1-5; the D gene is possibly TRBD1 (5 bases). From germline, CDR1 is SEHNR and CDR2 FQNEAQ (reference sequence). The V end lost 4 bases, the J end lost 7 bases, and 14 bases lay between the germline ends. CDR3 length: 14 residues. CDR3 sequence (DNA): TGTGCCAGCAGCTGGGTCGACAGTAAACAGCCCCAGCATTTT. Protein sequence: CASSWVDSKQPQHF.

The rearrangement uses TRBV21-1 and TRBJ2-7; the table's TRBD1 call for D was not verified on the DNA. TRBV21-1 is described as a pseudogene. CDR3 length: 21 amino acids. The CDR3 here is CASNPGTGRGALAGVSYEQYF. CDR3 in DNA: TGTGCCAGCAATCCCGGGACAGGGAGAGGGGCACTAGCGGGGGTATCCTACGAGCAGTACTTC.

This clonotype turned up a few times. V and J are TRBV19 and TRBJ1-5; maybe TRBD1 (6 bases). The CDR3 extends over 17 amino acids. Germline values: CDR1 LNHDA, CDR2 SQIVND (reference sequence). Between the trimmed V and J ends, which lost 3 bases and 2 bases, there was a span of 17 bases. The CDR3 here is CASSISVGGLGNQPQHF. The CDR3 coding sequence is TGTGCCAGTAGTATTTCGGTCGGGGGGCTGGGCAATCAGCCCCAGCATTTT.

The chain is built from TRBV12-3 or TRBV12-4 and TRBJ1-5; D remains ambiguous. Trimming pared 6 bases from V and 6 bases from J, leaving 6 bases between. CDR3 size: 11 residues. CDR3 residues: CASSLGQPQHF. The DNA of the CDR3 is TGTGCCAGCAGCTTGGGTCAGCCCCAGCATTTT.

This clonotype has just one count. The chain links TRBV7-3 to TRBJ2-3; D is perhaps TRBD1 (6 bases). Between the trimmed V and J ends, which lost 5 bases and 12 bases, there was a span of 15 bases. CDR1 and CDR2 (germline): SGHTA, FQGTGA. The CDR3 totals 12 residues. CDR3 sequence: CASSTQGGLQYF. For the CDR3, the DNA is TGTGCCAGCAGCACACAGGGTGGGCTACAGTATTTT.

The chain is built from TRBV19 and TRBJ1-6; maybe TRBD1 (6 bases). V lost 7 bases and J lost 7, with 11 bases in between. Germline V CDR1 and CDR2: LNHDA, SQIVND (reference sequence). The CDR3 loop spans 13 amino acids. Here the CDR3 reads CASTDTGNSPLHF. Written as DNA, the CDR3 is TGTGCCAGTACAGATACAGGGAATTCACCCCTCCACTTT. The complete variable domain, with remaining parts taken from reference TRBV19 and TRBJ1-6, reads DGGITQSPKYLFRKEGQNVTLSCEQNLNHDAMYWYRQDPGQGLRLIYYSQIVNDFQKGDIAEGYSVSREKKESFPLTVTSAQKNPTAFYLCASTDTGNSPLHFGNGTRLTVT.

Of note for this clonotype: One end of the junction fails to match germline, which may point to a read error. J is TRBJ1-2 and V is TRBV6-5; TRBD1 matches 9 bases. The CDR3 totals 14 residues. From germline, CDR1 is MNHEY and CDR2 SVGAGI. The CDR3 DNA reads TGTGTCAGCAGTTCCGGGACAGGGTGGGGAGGCTACACCTTC. Translating it yields CVSSSGTGWGGYTF.

This sequence joins TRBV7-9 and TRBJ2-5, with a tentative D call TRBD2 (5 bases). The CDR3 runs to 15 residues. Trimming cost V 0 bases and J 4 bases, with 12 bases left between them. CDR1 and CDR2 from the germline V gene are SEHNR and FQNEAQ (reference sequence). CDR3 region: CASSLAETTRETQYF. CDR3 DNA sequence: TGTGCCAGCAGCTTAGCGGAGACTACTCGAGAGACCCAGTACTTC.

This clonotype was detected only a few times. The genes are TRBV20-1 and TRBJ1-1; D uncertain. Trimming removed 5 bases from V and 4 bases from J, with 17 bases in between. Germline CDR1 is DFQATT and CDR2 is SNEGSKA (reference sequence). The CDR3 contains 14 residues. The CDR3: CSAHKQAGTTEAFF. Written as DNA, the CDR3 is TGCAGTGCTCACAAGCAGGCGGGAACCACTGAAGCTTTCTTT.

This clonotype was seen more than once but under ten times. V gene TRBV7-6 combines with J gene TRBJ1-1; unclear D gene. V gave up 3 bases and J gave up 1 base, with 6 bases separating them. The CDR3 is 13 amino acids. Germline V lookup: CDR1 SGHVS, CDR2 FNYEAQ. The CDR3 DNA follows: TGTGCCAGCAGCTTTGTGGAGAACACTGAAGCTTTCTTT. The encoded protein is CASSFVENTEAFF.

The chain has TRBV6-2 or TRBV6-3 and TRBJ2-7; the D is unclear. Germline values: CDR1 MNHEY, CDR2 SVGEGT. The CDR3 is 14 amino acids. The V end lost 6 bases, the J end lost 2 bases, and 14 bases lay between the germline ends. The CDR3 coding sequence is TGTGCCAGCAGCCTCTCGACCGTTACCTACGAGCAGTACTTC. Translating gives CASSLSTVTYEQYF.

This chain joins TRBV10-3 and TRBJ1-6; no clear D gene. V gave up 2 bases and J gave up 7 bases, with 9 bases separating them. The CDR3 runs to 14 residues. Germline loops: CDR1 ENHRY, CDR2 SYGVKD. The CDR3 DNA sequence: TGTGCCATCAGTGAGCAACAACCCAATTCACCCCTCCACTTT. This codes for CAISEQQPNSPLHF.

This clonotype turned up a few times. V gene TRBV20-1 combines with J gene TRBJ1-6; D gene unclear. In germline, CDR1 is DFQATT, CDR2 SNEGSKA (reference sequence). This CDR3 spans 14 amino acids. The V end lost 6 bases, the J end lost 6 bases, and 15 bases lay between the germline ends. This CDR3 is CSATSPGSNSPLHF. CDR3 coding DNA: TGCAGTGCCACCTCCCCGGGGAGTAATTCACCCCTCCACTTT.